Each of the 9 T cell receptor beta chains below was sequenced from the same sample in a study of T cell changes during pregnancy in multiple sclerosis. Sequencing was performed with immunoSEQ multiplex PCR; in TCRdb, only in-frame clones are kept and a portion is missing. The sample comprises tens of thousands of clones, approximately 90% of which are singletons, and 2% to 2.5% rests with the top ten. This specimen was peripheral blood, taken in the first trimester of pregnancy. Source of these receptors: a female donor in good health, enrolled as a control in a pregnancy study.

The chain uses TRBV2 and TRBJ2-2, with 15 nucleotides matching TRBD2. The CDR3 is 16 amino acids. Germline CDR1 SNHLY, CDR2 FYNNEI. V lost 6 bases and J lost 4; bases outside the gene matches: 3. DNA for the CDR3: TGTGCCAGCAGGGGGACTAGCGGGAGGTTCACCGGGGAGCTGTTTTTT. It translates to CASRGTSGRFTGELFF.

This rearrangement joins TRBV11-3 to TRBJ1-3; 8 bases map to TRBD1. This CDR3 is 15 amino acids long. Looked up from germline, CDR1 is SGHNT and CDR2 is YENEEA. V lost 4 bases, J lost 0 bases, and 2 bases stayed unmatched. CDR3 sequence: CASSSGQGSGNTIYF. As DNA, the CDR3 is TGTGCCAGCAGCTCCGGACAGGGCTCTGGAAACACCATATATTTT.

V gene TRBV5-1 combines with J gene TRBJ2-3; D gene ambiguous. V shed 4 bases and J shed 11 bases, with 23 bases lying between them. Germline loops: CDR1 SGHRS, CDR2 YFSETQ. The CDR3 is 15 amino acids. The CDR3 DNA reads TGCGCCAGCAGCCCCACCCCGAATGAAGCCGGTAGGCAGTATTTT. The encoded protein is CASSPTPNEAGRQYF.

This clone was detected only a few times. This chain links TRBV9 with TRBJ1-1; D gene ambiguous. The CDR3 sequence is 12 residues long. Per the germline V gene, CDR1 is SGDLS and CDR2 is YYNGEE. Trimming took 2 bases from V and 6 from J, leaving 8 bases between them. CDR3 sequence reads: CASSVLTAEAFF. CDR3 DNA: TGTGCCAGCAGCGTTCTGACTGCTGAAGCTTTCTTT.

The chain uses TRBV6-5 and TRBJ1-2, with a tentative D call TRBD1 (5 bases). The CDR3 covers 15 residues. Germline V CDR1 and CDR2: MNHEY, SVGAGI. Trimming left V 4 bases short and J 2 bases short, with 14 bases between. The CDR3 sequence is CASSLTQGGNYGYTF. DNA of the CDR3: TGTGCCAGCAGTTTGACGCAGGGTGGAAACTATGGCTACACCTTC.

The chain's CDR3 is CASRVSGRVNEQFF. For the CDR3, the DNA is TGTGCCAGCAGGGTTAGCGGGAGGGTGAATGAGCAGTTCTTC. This chain links TRBV13 with TRBJ2-1, with 11 bases identical to TRBD2. V lost 6 bases and J lost 7; bases outside the gene matches: 5. This CDR3 comprises 14 residues. Looked up from germline, CDR1 is PRHDT and CDR2 is FYEKMQ (reference sequence).

The chain combines TRBV29-1 with TRBJ1-1; possible D gene TRBD1, 6 bases. The CDR3 consists of 17 residues. Germline-derived CDR1 and CDR2 are SQVTM and ANQGSEA. The germline V and J ends were trimmed by 1 base and 5 bases, with 23 bases remaining between them. The CDR3 bases are TGCAGCGTTGAAGTCGTAGACAGGAGGTTATTGGGGACTGAAGCTTTCTTT. As protein: CSVEVVDRRLLGTEAFF.

A single count supports this clone. This chain links TRBV6-1 with TRBJ2-1, with D uncertain. This CDR3 is 15 amino acids long. Trimming took 8 bases from V and 0 from J, leaving 14 bases between them. The germline V gene has CDR1 MNHNS and CDR2 SASEGT. CDR3: CASRIYSSSYNEQFF. CDR3 nucleotides: TGTGCCAGCCGTATATACAGTAGCTCCTACAATGAGCAGTTCTTC.

As to this clone: An end of the junction differs from the germline gene, which may be a read error. The chain couples TRBV7-7 to TRBJ1-4, with D possibly TRBD1 on 5 matching bases. The length of the CDR3 is 14 residues. Germline V CDR1 and CDR2: SSHAT, FNYEAQ (reference sequence). CDR3 sequence reads: CASSLAPGGEKLFF. The CDR3 nucleotides are TGTGCTAGCAGCTTAGCGCCGGGGGGAGAAAAACTGTTTTTT.